A selection of T cell receptor beta chains follows, all from one sample in a study of CD8 T cells in ankylosing spondylitis. TCRdb re-called the 5' RACE reads through MiXCR, storing one row per CDR3 protein. The sample consists of around 300,000 distinct CDR3 sequences, around a tenth of them appearing once. The source material was blood, either unsorted or a sorted T cell fraction (not recorded which). The receptors originated from a female donor with ankylosing spondylitis or in good health (not recorded which). CDR3s include the opening cysteine and the closing phenylalanine or tryptophan. D genes are given only for firm matches. Size is stated for part of the rows, as once, few or many counts, or as a class when the clone is expanded.

v_call: TRBV20-1; d_call: .; clone_size: few; j_call: TRBJ2-7; cdr3_nt: TGCAGTGCTAGAGATATGGGAAGGAAATCCTACGAGCAGTACTTC; cdr3_aa: CSARDMGRKSYEQYF
v_call: TRBV5-1; d_call: .; clone_size: many; j_call: TRBJ2-7; cdr3_nt: TGCGCCAGCAGCTTGGTATCCCACGAGCAGTACTTC; cdr3_aa: CASSLVSHEQYF
v_call: TRBV5-1; d_call: .; clone_size: many; j_call: TRBJ2-7; cdr3_nt: TGCGCCAGCAGCTTGGTGGGGTACGAGCAGTACTTC; cdr3_aa: CASSLVGYEQYF
v_call: TRBV7-9; d_call: TRBD1; clone_size: many; j_call: TRBJ2-3; cdr3_nt: TGTGCCAGCAGCCTTGGGGGACAGGGAAAAGATACGCAGTATTTT; cdr3_aa: CASSLGGQGKDTQYF
v_call: TRBV5-5; d_call: TRBD1; clone_size: few; j_call: TRBJ1-5; cdr3_nt: TGTGCCAGCAGCTGGGGGACAGGGGAGTTTCAGCCCCAGCATTTT; cdr3_aa: CASSWGTGEFQPQHF
v_call: TRBV10-3; d_call: .; clone_size: many; j_call: TRBJ2-1; cdr3_nt: TGTGCCATCAGCCGGGACTCACCTTACAATGAGCAGTTCTTC; cdr3_aa: CAISRDSPYNEQFF
v_call: TRBV5-1; d_call: .; clone_size: many; j_call: TRBJ2-5; cdr3_nt: TGCGCCAGCAGCTTGAAAGGCAGGCAAGAGACCCAGTACTTC; cdr3_aa: CASSLKGRQETQYF
v_call: TRBV27; d_call: .; clone_size: many; j_call: TRBJ2-3; cdr3_nt: TGTGCCAGCAGCCCCGTGCGGGATACGCAGTATTTT; cdr3_aa: CASSPVRDTQYF
v_call: TRBV5-6; d_call: .; clone_size: many; j_call: TRBJ2-7; cdr3_nt: TGTGCCAGAAGATACGAGCAGTACTTC; cdr3_aa: CARRYEQYF
v_call: TRBV20-1; d_call: .; clone_size: .; j_call: TRBJ1-5; cdr3_nt: TGCAGTGCTAGGGCAGGGTTCAATCAGCCCCAGCATTTT; cdr3_aa: CSARAGFNQPQHF
v_call: TRBV5-5; d_call: TRBD1; clone_size: few; j_call: TRBJ1-2; cdr3_nt: TGTGCCAGCAGCTTGGGGACAGGTAGCACTTTAAATGGCTACACCTTC; cdr3_aa: CASSLGTGSTLNGYTF
v_call: TRBV20-1; d_call: TRBD1; clone_size: .; j_call: TRBJ1-2; cdr3_nt: TGCAGTGCTCCCCTTTTTTCAGGACAGGCTATTACCTATGGCTACACCTTC; cdr3_aa: CSAPLFSGQAITYGYTF
v_call: TRBV12-3/TRBV12-4; d_call: .; clone_size: many; j_call: TRBJ1-2; cdr3_nt: TGTGCCAGCAGTATACGGAAGCAGGGGAACTATGGCTACACCTTC; cdr3_aa: CASSIRKQGNYGYTF
v_call: TRBV20-1; d_call: TRBD2; clone_size: many; j_call: TRBJ2-2; cdr3_nt: TGCAGTGCTTTTCTAGCGGGGGGTGACACCGGGGAGCTGTTTTTT; cdr3_aa: CSAFLAGGDTGELFF
v_call: TRBV20-1; d_call: .; clone_size: few; j_call: TRBJ1-5; cdr3_nt: TGCAGTGCTCCCCCGGTGATCCCCCATCAGCCCCAGCATTTT; cdr3_aa: CSAPPVIPHQPQHF
v_call: TRBV20-1; d_call: .; clone_size: many; j_call: TRBJ2-2; cdr3_nt: TGCAGTGCTAGAGGTGGGGCCGGGGAGCTGTTTTTT; cdr3_aa: CSARGGAGELFF
v_call: TRBV27; d_call: .; clone_size: many; j_call: TRBJ1-4; cdr3_nt: TGTGCCAGCAGGTGGCAGAGAACTAATGAAAAACTGTTTTTT; cdr3_aa: CASRWQRTNEKLFF
v_call: TRBV7-2; d_call: .; clone_size: .; j_call: TRBJ2-7; cdr3_nt: TGTGCCAGCTCCGGGCTAGGGCTGACCTACGAGCAGTACTTC; cdr3_aa: CASSGLGLTYEQYF
v_call: TRBV5-1; d_call: TRBD1; clone_size: many; j_call: TRBJ2-7; cdr3_nt: TGCGCCAGCAGCCGCGACGGGACAGGTTCCTACGAGCAGTACTTC; cdr3_aa: CASSRDGTGSYEQYF
v_call: TRBV7-2; d_call: .; clone_size: many; j_call: TRBJ2-1; cdr3_nt: TGTGCCAGCAGCCTCCTCTCAGGACAGTTCTTC; cdr3_aa: CASSLLSGQFF
v_call: TRBV7-2; d_call: .; clone_size: many; j_call: TRBJ2-2; cdr3_nt: TGTGCCAGCAGCTTAGTCAAAGGGGTGAACACCGGGGAGCTGTTTTTT; cdr3_aa: CASSLVKGVNTGELFF
v_call: TRBV5-1; d_call: TRBD2; clone_size: many; j_call: TRBJ2-7; cdr3_nt: TGCGCCAGCAGTGCTAAGGGTACTAGCGAGATCTCCTACGAGCAGTACTTC; cdr3_aa: CASSAKGTSEISYEQYF
v_call: TRBV7-9; d_call: .; clone_size: many; j_call: TRBJ2-5; cdr3_nt: TGTGCCAGCAGCTTCATGGTATCCCAAGAGACCCAGTACTTC; cdr3_aa: CASSFMVSQETQYF
v_call: TRBV20-1; d_call: TRBD2; clone_size: many; j_call: TRBJ2-3; cdr3_nt: TGCAGTGCTGGCCTCGGGGGGACCACAGATACGCAGTATTTT; cdr3_aa: CSAGLGGTTDTQYF
v_call: TRBV10-3; d_call: .; clone_size: .; j_call: TRBJ2-1; cdr3_nt: TGTGCCATCTCTGAACCCCCAGGCCACGAGCAGTTCTTC; cdr3_aa: CAISEPPGHEQFF
v_call: TRBV28; d_call: TRBD2; clone_size: few; j_call: TRBJ2-3; cdr3_nt: TGTGCCAGCAACTCGAGGCATCGGGAGGGGACAGATACGCAGTATTTT; cdr3_aa: CASNSRHREGTDTQYF
v_call: TRBV6-2/TRBV6-3; d_call: TRBD2; clone_size: many; j_call: TRBJ2-1; cdr3_nt: TGTGCCAGCAGTCATAGGACTAGCGGGAGTTCCTACAATGAGCAGTTCTTC; cdr3_aa: CASSHRTSGSSYNEQFF
v_call: TRBV7-2; d_call: .; clone_size: many; j_call: TRBJ2-7; cdr3_nt: TGTGCCAGCAGCTCCGGCCCTAGCTCCTACGAGCAGTACTTC; cdr3_aa: CASSSGPSSYEQYF
v_call: TRBV6-1; d_call: TRBD1; clone_size: .; j_call: TRBJ2-7; cdr3_nt: TGTGCCAGCGCTCAAAGGGGACAGGGGAACTACGAGCAGTACTTC; cdr3_aa: CASAQRGQGNYEQYF
v_call: TRBV20-1; d_call: .; clone_size: many; j_call: TRBJ2-7; cdr3_nt: TGCAGTGCTAGGGCGCCACTTGCCGCTTCCTACGAGCAGTACTTC; cdr3_aa: CSARAPLAASYEQYF
v_call: TRBV7-9; d_call: TRBD2; clone_size: few; j_call: TRBJ2-1; cdr3_nt: TGTGCCAGCAGCCATGGGGGACTAGCCGGAACCTACAATGAGCAGTTCTTC; cdr3_aa: CASSHGGLAGTYNEQFF
v_call: TRBV20-1; d_call: TRBD2; clone_size: few; j_call: TRBJ2-2; cdr3_nt: TGCAGTGCTAGTGGACTAGCGGGGGTCACCGGGGAGCTGTTTTTT; cdr3_aa: CSASGLAGVTGELFF
v_call: TRBV20-1; d_call: .; clone_size: .; j_call: TRBJ2-7; cdr3_nt: TGCAGTGCTAGAGGCTCAAGGGGGACGGTATACGAGCAGTACTTC; cdr3_aa: CSARGSRGTVYEQYF
v_call: TRBV5-6; d_call: .; clone_size: many; j_call: TRBJ2-1; cdr3_nt: TGTGCCAGCAGCTCTTTTCCACTGTACGAGCAGTTCTTC; cdr3_aa: CASSSFPLYEQFF
v_call: TRBV28; d_call: TRBD1; clone_size: few; j_call: TRBJ2-2; cdr3_nt: TGTGCCAGCAGTTTATCCCCGGGACAGAGGGTCTCCGGGGAGCTGTTTTTT; cdr3_aa: CASSLSPGQRVSGELFF
v_call: TRBV5-6; d_call: TRBD1; clone_size: many; j_call: TRBJ1-4; cdr3_nt: TGTGCCAGCAGCTGGGGACAGGGGAAGAAAAAACTGTTTTTT; cdr3_aa: CASSWGQGKKKLFF
v_call: TRBV20-1; d_call: .; clone_size: few; j_call: TRBJ2-1; cdr3_nt: TGCAGTGCTAGGAAGGGGCCGAATGAGCAGTTCTTC; cdr3_aa: CSARKGPNEQFF
v_call: TRBV7-9; d_call: TRBD1; clone_size: many; j_call: TRBJ1-2; cdr3_nt: TGTGCCAGCAGCGTAGCCCCGGGACAGAACTATGGCTACACCTTC; cdr3_aa: CASSVAPGQNYGYTF
v_call: TRBV19; d_call: TRBD2; clone_size: many; j_call: TRBJ2-1; cdr3_nt: TGTGCCAGTAGCCTAGCGGGGGTGAATGAGCAGTTCTTC; cdr3_aa: CASSLAGVNEQFF
v_call: TRBV20-1; d_call: TRBD2; clone_size: many; j_call: TRBJ2-1; cdr3_nt: TGCAGTGCTAGATACCGGACTAGCGGGTACTACAATGAGCAGTTCTTC; cdr3_aa: CSARYRTSGYYNEQFF
v_call: TRBV20-1; d_call: .; clone_size: many; j_call: TRBJ1-2; cdr3_nt: TGCAGTGCTAGGACCAGGATTAACTATGGCTACACCTTC; cdr3_aa: CSARTRINYGYTF
v_call: TRBV5-1; d_call: TRBD2; clone_size: many; j_call: TRBJ2-1; cdr3_nt: TGCGCCAGCAGCGCACGACTAGCGGGAGGGTCCACGGCCAGAAACTCAAAACAGTTCTTC; cdr3_aa: CASSARLAGGSTARNSKQFF
v_call: TRBV10-3; d_call: .; clone_size: many; j_call: TRBJ2-1; cdr3_nt: TGTGCCATCAGTGCATTGTCGACTCCCGGGGCCGAGCAGTTCTTC; cdr3_aa: CAISALSTPGAEQFF
v_call: TRBV5-1; d_call: .; clone_size: many; j_call: TRBJ2-7; cdr3_nt: TGCGCCAGCAGCTTGGCCACGGGAATTGGCTACGAGCAGTACTTC; cdr3_aa: CASSLATGIGYEQYF
v_call: TRBV12-3/TRBV12-4; d_call: TRBD2; clone_size: .; j_call: TRBJ2-3; cdr3_nt: TGTACCAGCAGTTTAGCGCTGGCTAGCGGGAGGGGGCCAGATACGCAGTATTTT; cdr3_aa: CTSSLALASGRGPDTQYF
v_call: TRBV11-2; d_call: TRBD2; clone_size: few; j_call: TRBJ2-1; cdr3_nt: TGTGCCAGCAGCTTCTACGGGACTAGCGGGGGGGCTCTGAACAATGAGCAGTTCTTC; cdr3_aa: CASSFYGTSGGALNNEQFF
v_call: TRBV6-1; d_call: .; clone_size: many; j_call: TRBJ2-3; cdr3_nt: TGTGCCAGCAGCCAAAGATTACCAGGGAGTGGGACAGATACGCAGTATTTT; cdr3_aa: CASSQRLPGSGTDTQYF
v_call: TRBV20-1; d_call: TRBD2; clone_size: few; j_call: TRBJ2-1; cdr3_nt: TGCAGTGCGCCAGATACCGAGACTAGCGGGCACAATGAGCAGTTCTTC; cdr3_aa: CSAPDTETSGHNEQFF
v_call: TRBV14; d_call: TRBD2; clone_size: .; j_call: TRBJ2-1; cdr3_nt: TGTGCCAGCAGCCAAGGGCTAGCGGGACTAAGCTCCTACAATGAGCAGTTCTTC; cdr3_aa: CASSQGLAGLSSYNEQFF
v_call: TRBV12-3/TRBV12-4; d_call: .; clone_size: .; j_call: TRBJ1-5; cdr3_nt: TGTGCCAGCACCCTGTTAGCCGGCAATCAGCCCCAGCATTTT; cdr3_aa: CASTLLAGNQPQHF
v_call: TRBV12-3/TRBV12-4; d_call: .; clone_size: .; j_call: TRBJ2-4; cdr3_nt: TGTGCCAGCACCTCGGGGAGACAGAAAAACATTCAGTACTTC; cdr3_aa: CASTSGRQKNIQYF
v_call: TRBV20-1; d_call: TRBD2; clone_size: few; j_call: TRBJ2-7; cdr3_nt: TGCAGTGCTAGAGATGCGACTAGCGGTCTCTACGAGCAGTACTTC; cdr3_aa: CSARDATSGLYEQYF
v_call: TRBV7-2; d_call: .; clone_size: many; j_call: TRBJ2-4; cdr3_nt: TGTGCCAGCAGCTTAGGACCGCGGGCAAACATTCAGTACTTC; cdr3_aa: CASSLGPRANIQYF
v_call: TRBV20-1; d_call: TRBD2; clone_size: few; j_call: TRBJ2-1; cdr3_nt: TGCAGTGCTAGCCGTCTAGCGGGAGACTACAATGAGCAGTTCTTC; cdr3_aa: CSASRLAGDYNEQFF